This T cell receptor (beta chain) was retrieved from a study of blood T cell repertoires in COVID-19. Study as a whole: Acute-phase and convalescent COVID-19 samples originated in the United States, Italy and Spain. The cDNA or gDNA used as material had been derived from T cells, B-cell-depleted T cells, or PBMCs.

CDR1 and CDR2 (germline): LGHDT, YNNKEL (reference sequence). The CDR3 sequence is 16 residues long. The V and J ends lost 4 bases and 0 bases, in that order; junction bases with no gene match: 8. In the original analysis: From reference gene primer amplification, estimates of nucleated cell counts were derived. This table comes from immunoSEQ multiplex PCR, and its TCRdb copy is limited to in-frame clones, with some not included. That table gives V, J and clone size, and the DNA gave D and trimming. Of about 78,000 clones listed, 90% are singletons. The J gene is TRBJ1-1, the V gene TRBV3-1 (or the pseudogene TRBV3-2); TRBD1 matches at 7 bases. The sequence was collected from an elderly woman with acute or convalescent COVID-19. Specimen: peripheral blood. CDR3 nucleotide sequence: TGTGCCAGCAGCCTCTCAGGACAGGCCGTGAACACTGAAGCTTTCTTT. Protein sequence: CASSLSGQAVNTEAFF.